This is a list of T cell receptor beta chains from one sample in a study of CD8+ T cells in alopecia areata. Method: immunoSEQ multiplex PCR; TCRdb's copy keeps in-frame clones and lacks some. Of roughly 120,000 clones listed, approximately 38% are singletons. Sequencing was carried out using CD4+ T cells sorted from blood. These receptor sequences come from a human donor with alopecia areata. Each CDR3 is given with its conserved first and last residue. D genes are given only for firm matches. Clone sizes are given selectively: once, few, many, or a class where the clone is expanded.

J gene | CDR3 length | clone size | D gene | V gene | CDR3 DNA | CDR3 protein
TRBJ2-3 | 15 | few | NA | TRBV29-1 | TGCAGCGTTGAAGGCGGCCAGAGCGAGACAGATACGCAGTATTTT | CSVEGGQSETDTQYF
TRBJ1-1 | 13 | NA | TRBD1 | TRBV5-1 | TGCGCCAGCGGAACAGGGGGTGAAACTGAAGCTTTCTTT | CASGTGGETEAFF
TRBJ2-5 | 15 | NA | TRBD1 | TRBV7-3 | TGTGCCAGCAGCTTCCTAGGACAGGGGGGAGAGACCCAGTACTTC | CASSFLGQGGETQYF
TRBJ1-2 | 15 | NA | NA | TRBV15 | TGTGCCACCAGCAGAGATTTGGAGATTCTCTATGGCTACACCTTC | CATSRDLEILYGYTF
TRBJ2-4 | 17 | few | NA | TRBV4-3 | TGCGCCAGCAGCCAAGAATTTAGGGCCTCGCCAAGGGACATTCAGTACTTC | CASSQEFRASPRDIQYF
TRBJ1-2 | 14 | NA | NA | TRBV4-3 | TGCGCCAGCAGCCAAGATCGCGGGCGAGTTGGCTACACCTTC | CASSQDRGRVGYTF
TRBJ1-5 | 14 | few | NA | TRBV5-1 | TGCGCCAGCAGCTTGGTCCCTGCCGCTCAGCCCCAGCATTTT | CASSLVPAAQPQHF
TRBJ2-3 | 14 | NA | TRBD2 | TRBV5-4 | TGTGCCAGCAGCTTGCGGGAGGGCCCAATTAAGCAGTATTTT | CASSLREGPIKQYF
TRBJ2-4 | 14 | few | NA | TRBV7-2 | TGTGCCAGCAGCTTAGAGATAGCCAAAAACATTCAGTACTTC | CASSLEIAKNIQYF
TRBJ2-1 | 14 | few | NA | TRBV29-1 | TGCAGCGTTGTCGGGGAAAGCTCCTACAATGAGCAGTTCTTC | CSVVGESSYNEQFF
TRBJ1-5 | 14 | few | TRBD1 | TRBV18 | TGTGCCAGCTCACCGGGGACAGGGGAGCAGCCCCAGCATTTT | CASSPGTGEQPQHF
TRBJ2-1 | 18 | few | TRBD2 | TRBV5-1 | TGCGCCAGCAGCTTAGGGACTAGCGGGGGCCGGCCCTACAATGAGCAGTTCTTC | CASSLGTSGGRPYNEQFF